This entry is about one T cell receptor beta chain. Generated by immunoSEQ multiplex PCR, the TCRdb table keeps only in-frame clones and is missing some. The table records about 79,000 clones, over 85% of them present only once. The CDR3 length is 17 residues. The V gene end was trimmed by 3 bases and the J gene end by 1 base; junction bases not matched to a gene: 11. Looked up from germline, CDR1 is SGHRS and CDR2 is YFSETQ. The sample is drawn from a study of control samples from healthy donors and cancer patients. The specimen was PBMCs. V and J are TRBV5-1 and TRBJ2-5, with TRBD1 identical over 8 bases. The receptor was isolated from a woman in her thirties or forties with lung cancer. The CDR3 sequence: CASSSPGQGAAQETQYF. The CDR3 DNA is TGCGCCAGCAGCTCTCCGGGGCAGGGGGCGGCCCAAGAGACCCAGTACTTC.